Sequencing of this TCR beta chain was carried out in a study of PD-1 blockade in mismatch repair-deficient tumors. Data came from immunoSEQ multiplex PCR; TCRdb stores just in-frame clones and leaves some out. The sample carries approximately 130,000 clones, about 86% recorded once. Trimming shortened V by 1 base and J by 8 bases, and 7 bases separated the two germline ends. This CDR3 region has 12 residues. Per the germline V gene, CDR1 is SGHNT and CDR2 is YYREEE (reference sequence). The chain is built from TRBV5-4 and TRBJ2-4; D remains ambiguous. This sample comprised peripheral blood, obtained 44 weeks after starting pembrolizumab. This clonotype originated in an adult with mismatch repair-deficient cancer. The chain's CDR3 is CASSLSADIQYF. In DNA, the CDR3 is TGTGCCAGCAGCTTGTCCGCAGACATTCAGTACTTC.